The present T cell receptor (beta chain) was sequenced within a study of response to subunit inactivated influenza vaccine. This CDR3 region has 16 residues. The germline V gene has CDR1 MGHRA and CDR2 YSYEKL. J lost 8 bases, V lost 2 bases, and 12 bases had no gene match. TCRdb itself ran the RT-PCR reads through MiXCR, one entry per CDR3 protein. The sample consists of 700,000 to 900,000 distinct CDR3 sequences, over 20% of them appearing once. Study results and caveats: Each seasonal flu vaccination may recruit only limited new T cells, authors suggested.

Comment on this clonotype: Its cognate antigen is unknown.

V and J are TRBV4-1 and TRBJ2-1, with TRBD2 matching 7 bases. The sample consisted of PBMCs from blood, taken about 5 days after vaccination. The TCR was taken from a man aged 50-60 years who received an inactivated influenza vaccine. Written as DNA, the CDR3 is TGCGCCAGCAGCCAACTAGCGGTAGACCCGCGCGATGAGCAGTTCTTC. Translation gives CASSQLAVDPRDEQFF.